This TCR beta chain was captured by sequencing in a study of blood T cell repertoires in COVID-19. From germline, CDR1 is MGHRA and CDR2 YSYEKL. CDR3 size: 13 residues. Trimming cost V 0 bases and J 10 bases, with 10 bases left between them. Only in-frame clones appear in the TCRdb table, and some are missing; sequencing was by immunoSEQ multiplex PCR. The data hold about 170,000 clones, with roughly 93% observed a single time. This clone has just one count. This chain uses TRBV4-1 with TRBJ2-1, with D unresolved. The sequencing input was peripheral blood. This receptor was identified in a woman in her forties or fifties with acute or convalescent COVID-19. CDR3 coding DNA: TGCGCCAGCAGCCAAGAGTTTCTTTTCGAGCAGTTCTTC. This translates into CASSQEFLFEQFF.